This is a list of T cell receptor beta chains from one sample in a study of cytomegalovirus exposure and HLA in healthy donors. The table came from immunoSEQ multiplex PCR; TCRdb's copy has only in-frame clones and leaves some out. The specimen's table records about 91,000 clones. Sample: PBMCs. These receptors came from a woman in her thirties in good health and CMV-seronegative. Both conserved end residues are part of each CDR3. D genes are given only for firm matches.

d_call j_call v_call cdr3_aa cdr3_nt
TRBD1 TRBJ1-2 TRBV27 CASSFRTGLYGGYTF TGTGCCAGCAGTTTTAGGACAGGGCTTTATGGTGGCTACACCTTC
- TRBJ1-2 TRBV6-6 CASSHSAGGYTF TGTGCCAGCAGTCACTCGGCGGGCGGCTACACCTTC
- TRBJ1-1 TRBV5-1 CASSVQVNTEAFF TGCGCCAGCAGCGTACAGGTGAACACTGAAGCTTTCTTT
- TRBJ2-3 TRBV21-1 CASSPVLAVGTDTQYF TGTGCCAGCAGCCCAGTACTAGCGGTAGGCACAGATACGCAGTATTTT
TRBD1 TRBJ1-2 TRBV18 CASSPGQGFGYTF TGTGCCAGCTCACCAGGACAGGGTTTCGGCTACACCTTC
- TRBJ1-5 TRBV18 CASSPEQGSQPQHF TGTGCCAGCTCACCGGAACAGGGAAGTCAGCCCCAGCATTTT
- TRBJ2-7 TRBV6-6 CASSYSTPSTTYEQYF TGTGCCAGCAGTTACTCGACTCCCTCTACGACCTACGAGCAGTACTTC
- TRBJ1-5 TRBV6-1 CASLGGSRQPQHF TGTGCCAGCCTGGGAGGGTCGCGCCAGCCCCAGCATTTT
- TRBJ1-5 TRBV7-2 CASSSVGATTQPQHF TGTGCCAGCAGCTCCGTTGGGGCGACGACGCAGCCCCAGCATTTT
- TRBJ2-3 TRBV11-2 CASSLEGASTDTQYF TGTGCCAGCAGCTTAGAGGGCGCTAGCACAGATACGCAGTATTTT
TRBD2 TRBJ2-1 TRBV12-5 CASGWGTSSNEQFF TGTGCTAGTGGTTGGGGGACTAGCAGCAATGAGCAGTTCTTC
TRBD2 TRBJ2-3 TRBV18 CASSPSGGAGDTQYF TGTGCCAGCTCACCTAGCGGGGGGGCTGGAGATACGCAGTATTTT
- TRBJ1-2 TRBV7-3 CASFDTHYGYTF TGTGCCAGCTTTGACACCCACTATGGCTACACCTTC
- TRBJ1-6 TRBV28 CASSWGGRGLSYNSPLHF TGTGCCAGCAGTTGGGGGGGGAGGGGATTGTCCTATAATTCACCCCTCCACTTT
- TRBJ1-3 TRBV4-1 CASSQFREPGGNTIYF TGCGCCAGCAGCCAATTCCGGGAGCCCGGCGGAAACACCATATATTTT
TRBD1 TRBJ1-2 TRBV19 CASSMRGQGDYGYTF TGTGCCAGTAGTATGAGGGGACAGGGGGACTATGGCTACACCTTC
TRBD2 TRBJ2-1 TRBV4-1 CASSQVGRTIEQFF TGCGCCAGCAGCCAAGTCGGGAGGACAATTGAGCAGTTCTTC
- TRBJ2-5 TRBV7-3 CASSFSGNQETQYF TGTGCCAGCAGTTTCTCCGGGAACCAAGAGACCCAGTACTTC
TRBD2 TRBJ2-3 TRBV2 CASAGEGTSGGSPGTDTQYF TGTGCCAGCGCTGGTGAGGGGACTAGCGGGGGGAGTCCGGGCACAGATACGCAGTATTTT
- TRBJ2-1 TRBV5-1 CASSFDGGGEQFF TGCGCCAGCAGCTTCGATGGCGGCGGTGAGCAGTTCTTC
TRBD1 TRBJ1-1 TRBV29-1 CSVGESGGGEAFF TGCAGCGTTGGGGAATCAGGGGGTGGTGAAGCTTTCTTT
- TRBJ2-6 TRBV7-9 CASSLGVSGANVLTF TGTGCCAGCAGCCTCGGGGTCTCTGGGGCCAACGTCCTGACTTTC
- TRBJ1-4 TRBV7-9 CASSLRSGGTLTTNEKLFF TGTGCCAGCAGCTTACGAAGCGGGGGGACGCTTACAACTAATGAAAAACTGTTTTTT
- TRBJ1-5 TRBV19 CASTSGGGVQPQHF TGTGCCAGTACCTCGGGAGGGGGGGTCCAGCCCCAGCATTTT
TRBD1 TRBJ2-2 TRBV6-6 CASSWDRRANTGELFF TGTGCCAGCAGTTGGGACAGGCGGGCGAACACCGGGGAGCTGTTTTTT
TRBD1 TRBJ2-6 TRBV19 CASSRGTGAGANVLTF TGTGCCAGTAGTAGGGGGACAGGGGCTGGGGCCAACGTCCTGACTTTC
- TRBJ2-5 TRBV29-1 CSVRRRGGETQYF TGCAGCGTCCGGCGTAGGGGTGGTGAGACCCAGTACTTC
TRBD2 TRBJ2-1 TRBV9 CASSVGLAAYNEQFF TGTGCCAGCAGCGTAGGACTAGCGGCATACAATGAGCAGTTCTTC
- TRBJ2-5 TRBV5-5 CASNLGVRETQYF TGTGCCAGCAATTTGGGAGTCCGGGAGACCCAGTACTTC
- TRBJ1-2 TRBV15 CATSRASLRGLGYTF TGTGCCACCAGCAGGGCCTCTCTCAGGGGTCTCGGCTACACCTTC
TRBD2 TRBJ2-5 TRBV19 CASSMGGGSGETQYF TGTGCCAGTAGTATGGGAGGCGGGAGCGGAGAGACCCAGTACTTC
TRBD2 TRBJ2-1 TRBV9 CASSEHPGLALVPNEQFF TGTGCCAGCAGCGAACACCCGGGACTAGCATTGGTGCCGAATGAGCAGTTCTTC
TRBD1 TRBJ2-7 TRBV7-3 CASSLTGTGNYEQYF TGTGCCAGCAGCTTAACGGGGACAGGGAACTACGAGCAGTACTTC
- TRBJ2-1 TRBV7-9 CASSWTRDTSYNEQFF TGTGCCAGCAGCTGGACCCGGGACACCTCCTACAATGAGCAGTTCTTC
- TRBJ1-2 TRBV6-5 CASSLGHGYTF TGTGCCAGCAGCCTAGGCCATGGCTACACCTTC
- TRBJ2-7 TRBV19 CASSTTGMSYEQYF TGTGCCAGTAGTACCACCGGGATGTCCTACGAGCAGTACTTC
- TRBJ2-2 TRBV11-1 CASTLQGGTAGELFF TGTGCCAGCACCCTTCAGGGGGGTACGGCCGGGGAGCTGTTTTTT
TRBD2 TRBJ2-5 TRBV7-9 CASSQPIAGAETQYF TGTGCCAGCAGCCAACCCATAGCGGGAGCTGAGACCCAGTACTTC